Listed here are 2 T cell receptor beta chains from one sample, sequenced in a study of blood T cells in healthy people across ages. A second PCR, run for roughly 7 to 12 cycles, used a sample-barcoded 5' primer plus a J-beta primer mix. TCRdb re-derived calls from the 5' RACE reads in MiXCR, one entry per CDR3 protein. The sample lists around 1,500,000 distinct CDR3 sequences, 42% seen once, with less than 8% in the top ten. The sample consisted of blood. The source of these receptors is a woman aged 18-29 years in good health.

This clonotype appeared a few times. In DNA form, the CDR3 reads TGCGCCAGCAGCCAAGTGGGCGGGGAGACAGATACGCAGTATTTT. Its protein product is CASSQVGGETDTQYF. The genes are TRBV4-1 and TRBJ2-3; TRBD2 is a possible D gene (6 bases). This CDR3 spans 15 amino acids. The germline V and J ends were trimmed by 1 base and 3 bases, with 11 bases remaining between them. Looked up from germline, CDR1 is MGHRA and CDR2 is YSYEKL.

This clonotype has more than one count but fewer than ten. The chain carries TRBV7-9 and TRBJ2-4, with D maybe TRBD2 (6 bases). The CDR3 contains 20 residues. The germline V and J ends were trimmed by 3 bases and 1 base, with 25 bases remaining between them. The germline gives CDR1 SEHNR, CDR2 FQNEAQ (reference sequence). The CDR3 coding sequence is TGTGCCAGCAGCTTCAGCCCGTCCTGGGACTTCCTCTTGGCCAAAAACATTCAGTACTTC. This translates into CASSFSPSWDFLLAKNIQYF.